The entry that follows covers one T cell receptor beta chain sequence. No cognate antigen has been identified for it. No clone much larger than this one lies a single base away; base qualities are absent. Between the V and J ends, shortened by 2 bases and 0 bases respectively, the junction contains 8 bases. The germline V gene specifies SGHDT as CDR1 and YYEEEE as CDR2. Taken from cysteine to phenylalanine, the CDR3 has 14 residues. CDR3 DNA only is kept here, 42 bases in frame from base 1. The cohort comprised some 730 healthy bone marrow donors. Cohort members were all nominally healthy when sampled, although unrecorded immune exposures were likely present. The donor was CMV seropositive and was included in the group of 290 or so seropositive cohort members. A peripheral blood sample was collected from each donor, and TCR beta sequencing was performed on peripheral blood mononuclear cells. The Qiagen DNeasy Blood Extraction Kit was used to extract genomic DNA from the blood cell samples.

The method behind the library was the immunoSEQ multiplex PCR assay. For the multiplex PCR, a mixture combining 60 forward primers for TCR Vbeta segments and 13 reverse primers for TCR Jbeta segments was used. A multiplex PCR assay on genomic DNA amplified the CDR3 region of rearranged TCR beta genes. The Illumina HiSeq System was used to sequence the amplified TCR beta libraries as 87-base-pair reads. The original pipeline was this. In a later analysis, tens of millions of unique TCR beta chains were counted across the 500 to 700 repertoires, and approximately 9.9 million of these chains were shared by at least two donors. A nearest-neighbor algorithm error-corrected the raw reads and collapsed the reads into unique sequences, merging closely related sequences to remove PCR and sequencing errors. CDR3 sequences were aligned to IMGT reference sequences to assign V, D and J gene segments. For a sequence to be retained, a match of at least six nucleotides to both a V gene segment and a J gene segment was required. A rearrangement was called productive if the CDR3 had no stop codons and remained in frame with V and J, and every other rearrangement was called non-productive. Following IMGT convention, CDR3 was defined as the stretch from the second conserved V-encoded cysteine to the conserved J-encoded phenylalanine. The earlier analysis of around 640 of the donors excluded sequences that lacked an unambiguous match to a single V gene segment. In an earlier analysis of a few hundred of the donors, a V segment was called functional when productive rearrangements were above 56.7%, and segregating when the standard deviation between donors exceeded 5%. A statistical classification framework was developed to diagnose cytomegalovirus status using the catalog of TCR beta chain sequences. In a later analysis, V and J genes were assigned by comparing TCR nucleotide sequences against IMGT/GENE-DB human TR gene sequences. Using the TCRdist pipeline, a later analysis assigned CDR3 sequences along with most-parsimonious VDJ recombination scenarios. In a later analysis, each TCR beta chain was defined by its CDR3 amino acid sequence together with its V-gene family, and reads lacking a unique V-gene family were excluded. To address suspected cross-contamination and a sequencing artifact, a later analysis removed over 500 highly shared, low-generation-probability nucleotide sequences. A later analysis calculated a clonal expansion index for each public chain from normalized within-repertoire ranks of inferred template counts. A later analysis computed generation probabilities with a VDJ recombination model fitted to out-of-frame rearrangements, and checked the results against IGoR. In a later analysis, hypergeometric tests were used to score TCR-TCR, TCR-HLA and TCR-CMV co-occurrence, with a repertoire-size bias correction applied to TCR pairs. A later analysis estimated false discovery rates by permuting HLA or CMV assignments 20 times. In a later analysis, co-occurring TCRs were grouped using DBSCAN, with TCRdist sequence similarity added in when clustering inside HLA-allele-positive subsets. For co-occurrence clustering, repertoires with fewer than 30,000 or more than 120,000 public chains were excluded, along with several repertoires with anomalous nucleotide sharing. TCRdb took this table from immuneACCESS and kept in-frame rearrangements with V and J called. Such tables lack part of the clones; where checked against another copy, unresolved V genes explain under half of the gap, and the rest is unexplained. V and J calls and clone size are those listed in that table; D and trimming were worked out from the DNA. In this sample the table shows tens of thousands of clones, 77% of which occur a single time. The leading ten clones occupy 2.5% to 3% of the sample.

The source of the sample is a study of cytomegalovirus exposure and HLA in healthy donors (dated by TCRdb to about 2017). Turning to the overall study: An earlier analysis of roughly 500 of the donors reported 276 Gb of sequence data and 117 million unique TCR beta sequences obtained from about 179 million T cells. Of the roughly 400 genotyped donors, 65% to 90% were placed in the genetic ancestry cluster associated with self-reported Caucasian donors. The study was designed to test whether signatures of past pathogen exposure could be identified by cataloging public T cell receptors. About 300 gigabases of sequencing data and 80 million or so unique TCR sequences were included in an early release covering about 700 HLA-typed donors. A later genetic analysis took genome-wide SNP genotypes for 398 of the 666 donors and used that subset as a discovery cohort. To predict cytomegalovirus infection status, the study brought together high-throughput TCR immunosequencing, statistical association of individual TCRs with disease status, and machine learning. Donor age, sex, ethnicity and CMV serostatus were collected together with the repertoire data. An earlier analysis of 450 to 750 of the donors used high-throughput TCR beta sequencing to judge whether each TCR beta V gene segment behaved as functional or pseudogenic. All discovery cohort repertoires had been generated on a single sequencing platform. The study profiled the T cell repertoires of more than 500 subjects by immunosequencing and related them to cytomegalovirus serostatus. A later analysis re-analyzed previously published TCR beta repertoires from about 730 donors and added high-resolution HLA genotyping to study TCR occurrence patterns. Because of strong linkage in the cohort, roughly five DR-DQ haplotypes were treated as single units for association and clustering. Across 300 to 500 genotyped donors of the cohort, an average of approximately 200,000 unique TCR beta nucleotide sequences per donor were sequenced, and about a sixth of those sequences were non-productive. Along with the approximately 620-subject first cohort, a separate validation cohort of over 90 different subjects was used. Typing coverage differed by locus: A, B, C, DRB1 and DQB1 were typed in roughly 629-630 donors, DQA1 in 522, DPA1 in roughly 590, and DPB1 in around 440. The later analysis used no new phenotypic data to find candidate immune exposures, relying instead on TCR beta sequences and their occurrence across donors. HLA typing covered class I and class II loci at four-digit resolution.

The research as a whole found: In an earlier analysis of roughly 560 of the donors, most TCR beta V segments were observed in productive rearrangements about 90% or about 30% of the time, broadly matching IMGT annotations. In a later analysis, TCR association rates were found to vary across HLA loci, with the most associated TCRs seen for DRB1 alleles and the fewest for HLA-C alleles. Strong co-occurrence of HLA alleles, especially DR and DQ, made assigning TCR associations to individual alleles difficult. Immune exposure information for the cohort was limited to CMV serostatus. According to a later analysis, parvovirus B19, influenza, CMV and Epstein-Barr virus appeared linked to several top co-occurrence clusters. A few of the identified cytomegalovirus-associated TCR beta chains were confirmed in vitro to be specific for cytomegalovirus antigens. The study listed approximately 160 TCR beta chains as associated with cytomegalovirus. Roughly uniform sequencing depth across donors was assumed in presence/absence analyses, although this assumption may not hold. Cytomegalovirus status was reported to be diagnosed by the classifier with high specificity and sensitivity in both the original and validation cohorts. Some IMGT-functional V segments, including TRBV6-2 and TRBV6-3, could not be told apart with the 87-base-pair reads, so those segments were excluded. According to a later genetic analysis, donors in an Asian-associated ancestry cluster had fewer N-insertions in productive TCRs than the approximately 650-donor mean. A later genetic analysis associated a missense DCLRE1C variant with V-gene and J-gene trimming of TCR beta chains, and an independent cohort replicated the association. The earlier analysis of 587 of the donors excluded some 15 rarely observed V segments, including chromosome 9 orphons, because counts were too low. Correlated functional status among segregating V segments might be attributable to linkage disequilibrium, but an unknown experimental factor could not be ruled out. HLA typing was unavailable for some donors at each locus, so association tests used only the typed subset. According to the authors, the approach could potentially be generalized to other disease states and immunological phenotypes. A later analysis associated around 16,000 TCR beta sequences with specific HLA alleles at a false discovery rate of 0.05. While some public TCRs were present in many individuals, most TCR sequences turned up only very rarely across donors. In a later analysis, most CMV-associated TCR beta chains were found to appear HLA-restricted, with HLA associations seemingly driven largely by CMV exposure. In a later analysis, HLA-associated TCR beta chains showed more clonal expansion and lower generation probabilities than non-associated chains that were equally common. A further reported finding was that TCR beta sequences accurately predicted the HLA-A and HLA-B alleles for most subjects in the first cohort. The cohort was sequenced for TCR beta chains only, and without alpha or paired-chain data the features that could be detected were limited. The sequencing pipeline was judged likely to have produced a cluster of highly shared sequence variants as a technical artifact.

The source of this sequence is a woman aged 40 to 49 in good health and CMV-seropositive. The material sequenced was PBMCs. The chain links TRBV5-6 with TRBJ1-1; confidence is insufficient to name the D gene. The CDR3 sequence is CASSLSDLNTEAFF. The DNA is as follows: TGTGCCAGCAGCTTAAGCGATCTGAACACTGAAGCTTTCTTT.